Below, one T cell receptor beta chain is given with its context. Antigen specificity is unknown. TCRdb's table, derived via immunoSEQ multiplex PCR, lists solely in-frame clones and lacks some. The sample lists approximately 1,000,000 clones; 75% to 80% were seen once. This record comes from a study of shared clonotypes between healthy human individuals. The CDR3 sequence is 19 residues long. V was pared by 7 bases and J by 4 bases, with 23 bases of the junction left unmatched. Per germline, CDR1 SGHAT and CDR2 FQNNGV. Whole-study results and caveats: In several donors, around 5.5% of naive CD4 clonotypes appeared in common.

CD4+ cells underwent separation, giving CD45RA+ naive and CD45RA-negative memory subsets. Sequencing was done on a sample of memory CD4+ T cells from PBMCs. Subset defined: CD45RA-negative fraction. This chain uses TRBV11-2 with TRBJ2-3; 7 bases agree with TRBD2. The TCR originated in a man in his late teens or twenties in good health. Some clones in this sample may be carry-over from other donors' samples. In DNA form, the CDR3 reads TGTGCCAGCACCAACCCGGAGGGCGGGAGATCGTTATTACCAGATACGCAGTATTTT. Amino acid sequence: CASTNPEGGRSLLPDTQYF. Full variable domain (outside the CDR3, taken from reference TRBV11-2 and TRBJ2-3): EAGVAQSPRYKIIEKRQSVAFWCNPISGHATLYWYQQILGQGPKLLIQFQNNGVVDDSQLPKDRFSAERLKGVDSTLKIQPAKLEDSAVYLCASTNPEGGRSLLPDTQYFGPGTRLTVL.